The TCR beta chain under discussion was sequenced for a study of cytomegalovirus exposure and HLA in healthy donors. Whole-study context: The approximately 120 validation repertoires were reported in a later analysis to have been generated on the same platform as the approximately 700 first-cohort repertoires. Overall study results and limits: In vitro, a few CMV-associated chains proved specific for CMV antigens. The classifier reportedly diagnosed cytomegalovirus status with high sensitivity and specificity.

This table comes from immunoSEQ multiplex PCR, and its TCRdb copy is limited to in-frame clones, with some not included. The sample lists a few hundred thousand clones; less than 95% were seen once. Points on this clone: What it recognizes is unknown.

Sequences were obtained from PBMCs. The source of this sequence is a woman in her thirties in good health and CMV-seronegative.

The CDR3 nucleotides read TGCGCCAGCAGCCAACTGCGGGAGGGTTCCCCCTACAATGAGCAGTTCTTC. Its protein is CASSQLREGSPYNEQFF. The rearrangement links TRBV4-3 to TRBJ2-1, with 9 positions matching TRBD2. V gave up 2 bases and J gave up 2 bases; unmatched junction bases: 7. CDR3 length: 17 residues. The germline V gene has CDR1 LGHNA and CDR2 YSLEER.